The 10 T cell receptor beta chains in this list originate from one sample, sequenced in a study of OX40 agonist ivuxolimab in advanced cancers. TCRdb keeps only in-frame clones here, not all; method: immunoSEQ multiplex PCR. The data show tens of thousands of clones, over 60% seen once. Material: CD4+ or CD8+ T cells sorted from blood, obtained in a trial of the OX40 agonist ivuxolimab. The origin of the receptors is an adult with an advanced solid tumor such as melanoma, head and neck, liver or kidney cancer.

CDR3: CASSSITRGTDTQYF. CDR3 nucleotides: TGTGCCAGCAGTTCCATAACACGAGGCACAGATACGCAGTATTTT. The rearrangement joins TRBV5-4 to TRBJ2-3; no clear D gene. Germline-derived CDR1 and CDR2 are SGHNT and YYREEE (reference sequence). V lost 5 bases to trimming and J lost 1 base, with 14 bases between them. This CDR3 region has 15 residues.

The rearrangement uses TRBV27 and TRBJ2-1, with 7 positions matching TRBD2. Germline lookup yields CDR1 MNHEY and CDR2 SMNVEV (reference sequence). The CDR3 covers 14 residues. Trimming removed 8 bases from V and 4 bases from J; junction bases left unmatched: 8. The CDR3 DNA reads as TGTGCCAGCTCCCGGGGGGAGCCTTACAATGAGCAGTTCTTC. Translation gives CASSRGEPYNEQFF.

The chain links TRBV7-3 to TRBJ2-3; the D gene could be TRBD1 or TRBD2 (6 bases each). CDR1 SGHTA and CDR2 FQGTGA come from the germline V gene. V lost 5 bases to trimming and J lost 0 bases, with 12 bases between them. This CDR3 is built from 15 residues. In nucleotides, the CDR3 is TGTGCCAGCAGCCCCCGGGGGCGGAGCACAGATACGCAGTATTTT. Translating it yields CASSPRGRSTDTQYF.

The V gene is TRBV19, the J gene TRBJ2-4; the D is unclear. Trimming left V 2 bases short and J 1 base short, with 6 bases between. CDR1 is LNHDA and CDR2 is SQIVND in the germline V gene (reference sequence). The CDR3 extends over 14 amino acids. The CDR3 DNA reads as TGTGCCAGTAGTATAACCAGGGCCAAAAACATTCAGTACTTC. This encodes CASSITRAKNIQYF.

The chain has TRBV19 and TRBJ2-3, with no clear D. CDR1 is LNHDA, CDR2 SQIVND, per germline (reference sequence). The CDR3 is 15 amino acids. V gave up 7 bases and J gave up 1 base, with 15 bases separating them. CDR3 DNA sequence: TGTGCCAGTACCAAAGGGCGGACGGGCACAGATACGCAGTATTTT. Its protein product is CASTKGRTGTDTQYF. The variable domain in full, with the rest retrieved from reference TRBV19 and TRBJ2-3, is DGGITQSPKYLFRKEGQNVTLSCEQNLNHDAMYWYRQDPGQGLRLIYYSQIVNDFQKGDIAEGYSVSREKKESFPLTVTSAQKNPTAFYLCASTKGRTGTDTQYFGPGTRLTVL.

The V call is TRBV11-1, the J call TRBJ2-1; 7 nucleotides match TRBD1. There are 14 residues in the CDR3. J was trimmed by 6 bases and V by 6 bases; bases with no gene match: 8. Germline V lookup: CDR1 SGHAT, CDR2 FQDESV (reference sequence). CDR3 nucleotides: TGTGCCAGCAGACTTGACAGGGCGGCCAATGAGCAGTTCTTC. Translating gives CASRLDRAANEQFF.

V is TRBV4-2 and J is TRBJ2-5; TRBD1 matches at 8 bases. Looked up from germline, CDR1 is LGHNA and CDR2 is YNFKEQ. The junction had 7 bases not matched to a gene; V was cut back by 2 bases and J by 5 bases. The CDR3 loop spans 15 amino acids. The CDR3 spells CASSQNRGWVETQYF. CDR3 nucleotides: TGTGCCAGCAGCCAAAACAGGGGGTGGGTTGAGACCCAGTACTTC.

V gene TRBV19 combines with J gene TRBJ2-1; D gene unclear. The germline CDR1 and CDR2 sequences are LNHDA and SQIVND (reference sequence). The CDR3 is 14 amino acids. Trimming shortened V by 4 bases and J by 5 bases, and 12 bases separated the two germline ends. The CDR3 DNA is TGTGCCAGTAGTACCCGTGAGGCTAACAATGAGCAGTTCTTC. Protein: CASSTREANNEQFF.

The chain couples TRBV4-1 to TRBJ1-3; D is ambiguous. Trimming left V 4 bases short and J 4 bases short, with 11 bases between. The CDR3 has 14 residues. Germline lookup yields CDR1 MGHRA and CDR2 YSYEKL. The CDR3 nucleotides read TGCGCCAGCAGCCCGGGAGGACTCGGAAACACCATATATTTT. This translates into CASSPGGLGNTIYF.

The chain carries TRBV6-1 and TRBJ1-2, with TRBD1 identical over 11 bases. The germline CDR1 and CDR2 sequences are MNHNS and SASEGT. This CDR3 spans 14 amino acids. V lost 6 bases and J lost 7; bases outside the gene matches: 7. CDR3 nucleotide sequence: TGTGCCAGCAGGAGTACTGGGACAGGGGGTGGCTACACCTTC. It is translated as CASRSTGTGGGYTF.